This record looks at one T cell receptor (beta chain) sequence and its context. Its antigen remains unidentified. The record has no base qualities; no much larger clone is one base away. TCRbeta CDR3 regions were amplified from genomic DNA by means of the immunoSEQ Assay, a bias-controlled multiplex PCR. Per the source publication's procedure: Nucleated cell counts per sample were estimated from amplification of reference gene primers within the assay. To quantify the absolute abundance of each unique TCRbeta CDR3 rearrangement, sequence reads were collapsed and filtered. Productive Simpson clonality was computed per sample as the square root of Simpson's diversity index over productive rearrangements. Here the immuneACCESS table is served through TCRdb, limited to in-frame sequences with V and J called. Missing clones are a known gap in these copies; in checked studies unresolved V genes cover under half, and the rest lacks a known reason. That table supplies the V and J calls and clone size; D and trimming were determined from the DNA. The sample profile shows about 320,000 clones; about four fifths of them were found once. About 1.2% of the sample belongs to the ten largest clones.

This sample was taken from a study of blood T cell repertoires in COVID-19 (TCRdb year 2020). About the full investigation: Collaborator samples came from the United States, Italy and Spain and covered acute and convalescent phases of COVID-19. The material from the prospective study consisted of cDNA or gDNA derived from T cells, B-cell-depleted T cells, or PBMCs. The dataset comprised deeply sampled blood TCRbeta repertoires from subjects exposed to, actively infected with, or recovered from COVID-19. The repertoires were made available in a free public database intended to serve as a resource for research on the immune response to SARS-CoV-2. The samples were drawn from two sources: the first 160 participants of the ongoing ImmuneRACE study, and fewer than 1,500 subjects contributed by 6 global collaborators. The sample metadata nearly always contained a de-identified subject ID, COVID-19 status, age in years and sex. Where available, HLA class I and class II types were obtained from metadata supplied by the sample provider rather than from assay-based typing. Overall study outcomes, separate from this receptor: The quantity of clinical and demographic metadata differed by source and by participant and was supplied without curation.

Collaborating institutions collected whole blood in K2EDTA tubes following their own protocols. Collaborator samples were shipped for TCRbeta analysis as frozen whole blood, isolated PBMCs, or DNA extracted from either sample type. The sample comprised peripheral blood. This receptor was obtained from a woman aged 50 to 65 with acute or convalescent COVID-19.

The DNA sequence is as follows: TGCAGCGTTGTGAGCCAGGCGGGCTATGGCTACACCTTC. This yields the protein CSVVSQAGYGYTF. Rearrangement joined TRBV29-1 to TRBJ1-2; no D gene can be assigned with confidence. As encoded in the germline V gene, CDR1 is SQVTM while CDR2 is ANQGSEA. The CDR3 numbers 13 residues from cysteine through phenylalanine. The read is trimmed to its CDR3 DNA, 39 bases read in frame from base 1. The trim is 4 bases for V and 4 bases for J, with a gap of 13 bases between the germline ends.